This paragraph covers one TCR beta chain sequence. Antigen: not known. This sample is part of a study of T cells in localized non-small cell lung cancer. General observations from the study: It was uninvolved adjacent lung that showed the highest T cell clonality, exceeding tumor. In the blood, greater T cell density corresponded to longer overall survival.

Produced via immunoSEQ multiplex PCR; TCRdb's table is partial and in-frame only. The repertoire holds 70,000 to 95,000 clones, with approximately 91% as singletons. This material consisted of PBMCs, taken before any cancer treatment. The TCR comes from a woman between 35 and 75 years old with stage II squamous cell lung carcinoma.

Written as DNA, the CDR3 is TGTGCCAGCAGTTTACTGGCTAGCGGGAGTCATGAGCAGTTCTTC. It specifies CASSLLASGSHEQFF. The chain couples TRBV28 to TRBJ2-1, with TRBD2 identical over 10 bases. The CDR3 contains 15 residues. Germline CDR1 and CDR2: MDHEN and SYDVKM. The ends lost 2 bases at V and 8 bases at J; junction bases unmatched: 6.